This T cell receptor (beta chain) emerged from a study of graft-versus-host responses after intestinal transplantation. About the study: After anti-thymocyte globulin induction, recipients took tacrolimus and steroids for two to three years.

Study-wide results and caveats: Association was observed between peak circulating GvH clone levels and early post-transplant HvG declines. GvH clones occurred in recipient marrow; some first appeared in ileum or blood. The study found high graft-versus-host to host-versus-graft clonal ratios in allografts of patients with graft-donor T cell macrochimerism.

Sequenced by immunoSEQ multiplex PCR; TCRdb stores in-frame clones only, minus some. In the table there are under 80,000 clones, about nine tenths of which are singletons. For this clone: The antigen remains undetermined.

The CDR3 length is 13 residues. From germline, CDR1 is MNHNS and CDR2 SASEGT. V shed 10 bases, J shed 1 base, and the junction held 5 bases outside the gene matches. The source of this sequence is a human patient who received an intestinal transplant, so some T cells may come from the graft donor. The specimen was PBMCs, collected 98 days after intestinal transplantation. The chain carries TRBV6-1 and TRBJ2-3; 7 bases line up with TRBD2. The CDR3 reads CAILAGGTDTQYF. As DNA, the CDR3 is TGTGCCATTCTGGCGGGGGGCACAGATACGCAGTATTTT.